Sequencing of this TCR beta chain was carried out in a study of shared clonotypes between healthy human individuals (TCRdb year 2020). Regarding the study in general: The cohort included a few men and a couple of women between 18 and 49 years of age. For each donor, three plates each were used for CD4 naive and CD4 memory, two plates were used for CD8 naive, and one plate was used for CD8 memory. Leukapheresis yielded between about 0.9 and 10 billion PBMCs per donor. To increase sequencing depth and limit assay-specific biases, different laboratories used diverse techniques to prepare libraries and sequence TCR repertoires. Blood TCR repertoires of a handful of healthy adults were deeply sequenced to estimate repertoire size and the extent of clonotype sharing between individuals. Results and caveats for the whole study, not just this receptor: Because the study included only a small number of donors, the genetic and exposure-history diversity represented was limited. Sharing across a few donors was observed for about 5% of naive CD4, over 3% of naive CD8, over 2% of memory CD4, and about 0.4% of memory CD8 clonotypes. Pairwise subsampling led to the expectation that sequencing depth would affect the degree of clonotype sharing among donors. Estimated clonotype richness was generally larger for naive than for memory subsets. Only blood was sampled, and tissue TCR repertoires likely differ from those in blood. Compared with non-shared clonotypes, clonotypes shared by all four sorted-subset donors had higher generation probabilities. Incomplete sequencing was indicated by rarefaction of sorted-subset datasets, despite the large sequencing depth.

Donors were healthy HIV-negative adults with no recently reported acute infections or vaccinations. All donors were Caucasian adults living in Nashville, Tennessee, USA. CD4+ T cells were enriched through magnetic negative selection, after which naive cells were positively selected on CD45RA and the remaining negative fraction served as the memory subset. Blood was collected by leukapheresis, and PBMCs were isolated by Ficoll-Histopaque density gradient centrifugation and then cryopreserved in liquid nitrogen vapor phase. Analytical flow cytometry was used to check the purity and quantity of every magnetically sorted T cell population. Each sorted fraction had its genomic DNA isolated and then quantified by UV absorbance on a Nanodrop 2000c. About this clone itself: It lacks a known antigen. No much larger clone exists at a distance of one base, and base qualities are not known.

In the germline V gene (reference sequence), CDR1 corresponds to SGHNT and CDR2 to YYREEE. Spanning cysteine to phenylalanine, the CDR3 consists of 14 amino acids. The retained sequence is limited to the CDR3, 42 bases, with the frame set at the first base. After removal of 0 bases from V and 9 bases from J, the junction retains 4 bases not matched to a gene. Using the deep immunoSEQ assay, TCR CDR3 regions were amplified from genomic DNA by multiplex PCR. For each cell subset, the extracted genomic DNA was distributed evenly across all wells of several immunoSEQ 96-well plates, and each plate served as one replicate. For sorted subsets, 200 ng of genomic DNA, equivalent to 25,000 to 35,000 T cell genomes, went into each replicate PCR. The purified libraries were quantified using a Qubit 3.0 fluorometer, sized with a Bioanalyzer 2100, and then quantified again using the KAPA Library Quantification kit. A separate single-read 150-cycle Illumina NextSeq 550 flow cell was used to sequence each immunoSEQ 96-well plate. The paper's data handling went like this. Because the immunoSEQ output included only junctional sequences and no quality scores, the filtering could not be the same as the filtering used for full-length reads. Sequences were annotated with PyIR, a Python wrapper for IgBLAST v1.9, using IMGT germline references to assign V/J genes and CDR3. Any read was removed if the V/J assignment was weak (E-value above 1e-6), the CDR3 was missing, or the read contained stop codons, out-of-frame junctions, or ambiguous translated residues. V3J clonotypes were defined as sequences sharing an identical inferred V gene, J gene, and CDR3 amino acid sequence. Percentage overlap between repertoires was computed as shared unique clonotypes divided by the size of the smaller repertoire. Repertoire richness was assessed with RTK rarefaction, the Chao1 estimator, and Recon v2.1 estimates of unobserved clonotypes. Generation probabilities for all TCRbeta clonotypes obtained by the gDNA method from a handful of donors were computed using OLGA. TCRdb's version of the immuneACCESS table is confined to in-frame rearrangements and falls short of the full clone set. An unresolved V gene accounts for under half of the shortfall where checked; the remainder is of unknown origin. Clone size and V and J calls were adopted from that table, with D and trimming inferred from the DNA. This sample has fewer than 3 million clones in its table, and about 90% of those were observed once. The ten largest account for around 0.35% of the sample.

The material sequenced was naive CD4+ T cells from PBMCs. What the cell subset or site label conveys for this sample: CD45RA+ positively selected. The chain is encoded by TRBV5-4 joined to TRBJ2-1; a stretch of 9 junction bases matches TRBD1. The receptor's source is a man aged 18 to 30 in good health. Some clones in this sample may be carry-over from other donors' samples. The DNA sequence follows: TGTGCCAGCAGCTTGGGGGACAGGGTGGGTGAGCAGTTCTTC. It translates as CASSLGDRVGEQFF. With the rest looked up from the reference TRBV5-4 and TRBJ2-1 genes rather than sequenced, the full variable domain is ETGVTQSPTHLIKTRGQQVTLRCSSQSGHNTVSWYQQALGQGPQFIFQYYREEENGRGNFPPRFSGLQFPNYSSELNVNALELDDSALYLCASSLGDRVGEQFFGPGTRLTVL.